This TCR beta chain was observed in a study of human T cells and chemical hapten exposure (dated by TCRdb to about 2021). At the level of the whole study: Libraries were pooled for sequencing, and variation in per-sample TCR yields was attributed mainly to small differences in library volumes within the pool. For every blood RNA sample, sequencing covered both the TCR alpha and TCR beta chains. Peripheral blood TCR repertoire changes were tracked in vivo in alopecia patients during primary and secondary sensitization to the hapten diphenylcyclopropenone (DPC).

From the cysteine through the phenylalanine, the CDR3 covers 15 amino acids. Only the CDR3 portion is preserved as DNA: 45 bases, with reading frame beginning at the first base. CDR1 is given as DFQATT and CDR2 as SNEGSKA, both from the germline V gene (reference sequence). V was cut back by 5 bases and J by 3 bases, leaving a gap of 19 bases between them. This clonotype was detected only a few times. Which antigen it targets is not known. It has no much larger one-base neighbor in the sample; base qualities were not kept. The time point label on this specimen signifies: healthy volunteer bleed at 6 weeks. Unfractionated whole blood was collected in Tempus Blood RNA tubes, and total RNA was extracted from that blood. About five healthy volunteers served as TCR sequencing controls and were bled at day 0, 2 weeks and 6 weeks. The protocol used for the library was RACE. Instrument on record: NextSeq 500. During library preparation, unique molecular identifiers were attached to individual cDNA molecules so that TCRs could be counted in a quantitative, reproducible way. In the paper's pipeline: A median of about 100,000 TCRs per sample was observed, with a range of about 23,224 to 690,600. The Decombinator software suite was used to annotate V, J and CDR3 in the TCR reads. To make PS versus PT1 abundance plots, every sample was subsampled to the same number of TCRs (28,000). Expanded TCRs were defined as absent before sensitization and observed at least eight times at the 2-week time point. The public reads were quality trimmed at Q25 with fastp and then assembled into clones with MiXCR by TCRdb, keeping productive beta chains. CDR3 protein sequences are deduplicated, and each keeps its most common genes and DNA. In this record, the V and J calls reflect TCRdb's handling and not the investigators' own analysis. This sample has 60,000 to 80,000 distinct CDR3 sequences in its table, and approximately 6.1% of those were observed once. The ten largest clones represent around 3.6% of the sample.

Summary of the overall study and its limitations: The number of TCRs above 1 in 1000 frequency did not change with DPC sensitization; there was no evidence of global repertoire structure alterations. After repeated subsampling, the strength of the expansion versus patch-test correlation and the threshold at which it became significant changed.

The sequenced sample consisted of whole blood. This chain joins TRBV20-1 to TRBJ1-2; no D gene can be assigned with confidence. The clonotype originates from a female donor in good health. Some clones in this sample may be carry-over from other donors' samples. In nucleotide form, the sequence is TGCAGTGCTCCAATCGACGGGGATCACTACTATGGCTACACCTTC. Its protein is CSAPIDGDHYYGYTF.